The clone carrying this T cell receptor beta chain was observed a handful of times. Germline V gene sequence: CDR1 KGHDR, CDR2 SFDVKD. Trimming left V 6 bases short and J 2 bases short, with 15 bases between. CDR3 size: 16 residues. One entry per CDR3 protein, called by TCRdb with MiXCR from the RT-PCR reads. This sample has some 570,000 distinct CDR3 sequences, with around 11% found just once. The data are from a study of response to subunit inactivated influenza vaccine. The same data also went into a second study, on T cells expressing NK-cell markers. This second report adds: cDNA encoding TCR beta was synthesized via 5'RACE template switching incorporating UMIs. Eight donors were sequenced, of whom seven were HCMV-seropositive, while the remaining one was HCMV-seronegative. The share of CD8+ T cells held by dominant NKG2C+ clonotypes was roughly 1.0-8% in about six donors.

The starting material was PBMCs from blood, obtained on the day of vaccination. The receptor was derived from a man in his forties or fifties who received an inactivated influenza vaccine. The chain joins TRBV24-1 to TRBJ2-2, with D possibly matching TRBD1 (6 bases). The CDR3 reads CATSLTGQPNTGELFF. CDR3 in DNA: TGTGCCACCAGTCTTACGGGACAACCCAACACCGGGGAGCTGTTTTTT.